This T cell receptor beta chain was captured in a study of blood T cell repertoires in COVID-19. As to this clone: A junction boundary mismatches the germline segment, possibly from a read error.

Germline CDR1 and CDR2: SGHRS and YFSETQ. This CDR3 is built from 12 residues. Sequencing used immunoSEQ multiplex PCR; TCRdb keeps in-frame clones, though not all of them. The sample consists of about 20,000 clones, roughly 78% of them appearing once. This receptor was taken from a man aged 80 or over with acute or convalescent COVID-19. Specimen: peripheral blood. This sequence joins TRBV5-1 and TRBJ1-1; 8 bases agree with TRBD1. This chain's CDR3 is CATSRGRDEAFF. The CDR3 nucleotides read TGCGCCACCAGCAGGGGGCGGGATGAAGCTTTCTTT.